A selection of T cell receptor beta chains follows, all from one sample in a study of blood T cells in healthy people across ages. TCRdb reprocessed the 5' RACE reads with MiXCR, giving one entry per CDR3 protein. Among 700,000 to 900,000 distinct CDR3 sequences listed, about 53% were seen once. The specimen sequenced was blood. These receptors all stem from an older man in good health. The CDR3 runs from the conserved cysteine through the conserved F or W. A D gene is named only where the DNA matches it firmly. For some rows the clone size is stated as once, few or many, or as a class when expanded; others skip it.

j_gene | d_gene | v_gene | abundance | CDR3aa | CDR3nt
TRBJ2-4 | - | TRBV12-3/TRBV12-4 | - | CASSARGTEQNIQYF | TGTGCCAGCAGTGCTCGCGGGACAGAACAAAACATTCAGTACTTC
TRBJ2-5 | - | TRBV20-1 | - | CSARGGTPVQETQYF | TGCAGTGCTAGAGGGGGGACACCCGTCCAAGAGACCCAGTACTTC
TRBJ2-2 | TRBD1 | TRBV28 | - | CASSPGYRGRTGELFF | TGTGCCAGCAGTCCCGGTTACAGGGGGCGCACCGGGGAGCTGTTTTTT
TRBJ2-1 | - | TRBV10-3 | - | CAISVGQETQFF | TGTGCCATCAGTGTCGGGCAAGAGACCCAGTTCTTC
TRBJ2-7 | - | TRBV27 | - | CASSLRGAGEQYF | TGTGCCAGCAGTTTAAGGGGAGCGGGTGAGCAGTACTTC
TRBJ1-1 | - | TRBV13 | - | CASSKRQNIGTEAFF | TGTGCCAGCAGCAAGCGCCAAAACATAGGCACTGAAGCTTTCTTT
TRBJ1-2 | TRBD1 | TRBV29-1 | - | CSFRTGSGYGYTF | TGCAGCTTTCGGACAGGCTCGGGCTATGGCTACACCTTC
TRBJ1-2 | - | TRBV5-1 | - | CASSSDSGYTF | TGCGCCAGCAGCTCGGACAGTGGCTACACCTTC
TRBJ2-2 | - | TRBV28 | - | CASSPPGARTGELFF | TGTGCCAGCAGTCCCCCGGGCGCGCGCACCGGGGAGCTGTTTTTT
TRBJ2-3 | TRBD2 | TRBV11-3 | - | CASSGRAGGGTDTQYF | TGTGCCAGCAGCGGAAGAGCGGGAGGAGGGACAGATACGCAGTATTTT
TRBJ1-4 | TRBD1 | TRBV12-3/TRBV12-4 | few | CASTRTGTGDKLFF | TGTGCCAGCACCCGAACCGGGACAGGGGACAAACTGTTTTTT
TRBJ2-1 | - | TRBV5-1 | - | CASSLVGDMMDEQFF | TGCGCCAGCAGCTTGGTAGGGGATATGATGGATGAGCAGTTCTTC
TRBJ2-5 | TRBD2 | TRBV9 | few | CASSVGGLAGGEETQYF | TGTGCCAGCAGCGTAGGGGGACTAGCGGGAGGGGAAGAGACCCAGTACTTC
TRBJ2-7 | TRBD1 | TRBV9 | few | CASSVGGQGTYEQYF | TGTGCCAGCAGCGTAGGGGGACAGGGAACCTACGAGCAGTACTTC
TRBJ2-7 | - | TRBV29-1 | few | CSVEKGGAYEQYF | TGCAGCGTTGAAAAAGGGGGGGCCTACGAGCAGTACTTC
TRBJ1-6 | TRBD1 | TRBV24-1 | - | CATSPGQGDSPLHF | TGTGCCACCAGTCCGGGACAGGGTGACTCACCCCTCCACTTT
TRBJ1-6 | TRBD1 | TRBV6-5 | few | CASSYRTGTTGNSPLHF | TGTGCCAGCAGTTACCGGACAGGGACAACCGGTAATTCACCCCTCCACTTT
TRBJ2-7 | TRBD1 | TRBV5-1 | many | CASSLQGGYEQYF | TGTGCCAGCAGTTTACAGGGGGGATACGAGCAGTACTTC
TRBJ2-5 | - | TRBV2 | few | CASSRLGQIGETQYF | TGTGCCAGCAGCCGCCTAGGACAGATTGGGGAGACCCAGTACTTC
TRBJ2-7 | TRBD2 | TRBV29-1 | many | CSVIGGFGLAGRLYEQYF | TGCAGCGTCATTGGAGGGTTTGGACTAGCGGGCCGCCTCTACGAGCAGTACTTC
TRBJ1-2 | TRBD1 | TRBV12-3/TRBV12-4 | few | CASSTSGGGGYTF | TGTGCCAGCAGTACCTCAGGGGGCGGTGGCTACACCTTC
TRBJ2-7 | TRBD2 | TRBV5-1 | - | CASSLTAGTTGYEQYF | TGCGCCAGCAGCTTGACGGCCGGGACTACAGGTTACGAGCAGTACTTC
TRBJ2-6 | TRBD1 | TRBV4-1 | few | CASSQDGPPDRATSGANVLTF | TGCGCCAGCAGCCAAGATGGTCCCCCTGACAGGGCCACCTCTGGGGCCAACGTCCTGACTTTC
TRBJ2-3 | - | TRBV7-2 | - | CASSPGAVATDTQYF | TGTGCCAGCAGCCCCGGGGCGGTAGCTACAGATACGCAGTATTTT
TRBJ1-2 | TRBD1 | TRBV7-2 | - | CASSLNSGQFYYGYTF | TGTGCCAGCAGCTTAAATTCGGGACAGTTTTACTATGGCTACACCTTC
TRBJ2-7 | - | TRBV16 | few | CASSQLGSYEQYF | TGTGCCAGCAGCCAATTGGGCAGCTACGAGCAGTACTTC
TRBJ2-7 | TRBD1 | TRBV3-1 | - | CASSPSTGWSSYEQYF | TGTGCCAGCAGCCCTTCGACAGGGTGGAGCTCCTACGAGCAGTACTTC
TRBJ2-3 | TRBD2 | TRBV6-5 | - | CASRTAGTSSRYAYF | TGTGCCAGCAGAACCGCCGGGACTAGCTCCAGATACGCGTATTTT
TRBJ2-7 | TRBD2 | TRBV9 | few | CASSVRAGNYEQYF | TGTGCCAGCAGCGTAAGAGCGGGAAACTACGAGCAGTACTTC
TRBJ1-5 | TRBD1 | TRBV15 | - | CATSTIDRGTQHF | TGTGCCACCAGCACCATAGACAGGGGGACCCAGCATTTT
TRBJ2-7 | TRBD2 | TRBV27 | - | CASSLSKREGDEQYF | TGTGCCAGCAGTTTATCAAAGCGGGAGGGCGATGAGCAGTACTTC
TRBJ2-1 | - | TRBV21-1 | - | CASSKRSEQFF | TGTGCCAGCAGCAAACGGAGCGAGCAGTTCTTC
TRBJ2-6 | - | TRBV25-1 | - | CASSPPGASGANVLTF | TGTGCCAGCAGTCCTCCAGGGGCCTCTGGGGCCAACGTCCTGACTTTC
TRBJ1-2 | TRBD1 | TRBV7-2 | few | CASSLGQYLGYTF | TGTGCCAGCAGCCTGGGACAGTACCTCGGCTACACCTTC
TRBJ2-5 | - | TRBV7-8 | - | CASSLGGASRRETQYF | TGTGCCAGCAGCTTAGGTGGGGCTTCTAGAAGAGAGACCCAGTACTTC
TRBJ2-1 | TRBD2 | TRBV6-1 | - | CASRDLLAGGNYNEQFF | TGTGCCAGCAGGGACCTCCTAGCGGGAGGAAACTACAATGAGCAGTTCTTC
TRBJ1-2 | - | TRBV20-1 | - | CSARGQANYGYTF | TGCAGTGCAAGGGGCCAAGCTAACTATGGCTACACCTTC
TRBJ2-5 | - | TRBV30 | few | CAWTNKETQYF | TGTGCCTGGACCAACAAAGAGACCCAGTACTTC
TRBJ1-5 | - | TRBV12-5 | - | CASGFNQGLNSNQPQHF | TGTGCTAGTGGTTTCAATCAGGGTTTGAATAGCAATCAGCCCCAGCATTTT
TRBJ2-7 | TRBD1 | TRBV18 | - | CASPPRARQGAREQYF | TGTGCCAGCCCACCACGTGCCCGGCAGGGGGCACGCGAGCAGTACTTC
TRBJ2-5 | TRBD2 | TRBV12-3/TRBV12-4 | - | CASSSSGTREGTQYF | TGTGCCAGCAGTTCTAGCGGGACGAGGGAAGGGACCCAGTACTTC
TRBJ2-1 | TRBD1 | TRBV7-2 | few | CASSQLGTGGRDEQFF | TGTGCCAGCAGCCAACTTGGGACAGGGGGCCGGGATGAGCAGTTCTTC
TRBJ2-7 | - | TRBV20-1 | - | CSAHSGPYEQYF | TGCAGTGCTCACTCGGGCCCCTACGAGCAGTACTTC
TRBJ2-5 | TRBD1 | TRBV29-1 | - | CSGQTGTETQYF | TGCAGCGGCCAGACAGGGACAGAGACCCAGTACTTC
TRBJ2-1 | TRBD2 | TRBV7-3 | - | CASSPGLAGAVERFF | TGTGCCAGCAGCCCCGGACTAGCGGGAGCGGTTGAGCGGTTCTTC
TRBJ1-1 | - | TRBV20-1 | - | CSARAPPDNTEAFF | TGCAGTGCTAGAGCCCCCCCAGATAACACTGAAGCTTTCTTT
TRBJ2-7 | TRBD1 | TRBV6-2/TRBV6-3 | - | CASSYPGQGSYNEQYF | TGTGCCAGCAGTTATCCGGGACAGGGATCCTACAATGAGCAGTACTTC
TRBJ2-7 | TRBD2 | TRBV27 | - | CASSFLTSALSYEQYF | TGTGCCAGCAGTTTCTTGACTAGCGCGCTTTCCTACGAGCAGTACTTC
TRBJ2-5 | - | TRBV5-1 | few | CASSLFASPGETQYF | TGCGCCAGCAGCTTGTTCGCATCACCGGGGGAGACCCAGTACTTC
TRBJ2-5 | - | TRBV20-1 | few | CSASQAETAQETQYF | TGCAGTGCTAGTCAAGCGGAGACAGCACAAGAGACCCAGTACTTC
TRBJ2-3 | TRBD1 | TRBV6-5 | - | CASRRQGATDTQYF | TGTGCCAGCAGAAGACAGGGGGCAACAGATACGCAGTATTTT
TRBJ2-6 | - | TRBV12-5 | - | CASGLGTGANVLTF | TGTGCTAGTGGTTTGGGGACTGGGGCCAACGTCCTGACTTTC
TRBJ2-7 | TRBD1 | TRBV6-6 | - | CASRLPGQESEQYF | TGTGCCAGCAGGTTACCAGGACAGGAAAGCGAGCAGTACTTC
TRBJ2-5 | - | TRBV4-2 | - | CVSSQEGLAGPETQYF | TGTGTCAGCAGCCAAGAAGGGCTAGCAGGACCAGAGACCCAGTACTTC